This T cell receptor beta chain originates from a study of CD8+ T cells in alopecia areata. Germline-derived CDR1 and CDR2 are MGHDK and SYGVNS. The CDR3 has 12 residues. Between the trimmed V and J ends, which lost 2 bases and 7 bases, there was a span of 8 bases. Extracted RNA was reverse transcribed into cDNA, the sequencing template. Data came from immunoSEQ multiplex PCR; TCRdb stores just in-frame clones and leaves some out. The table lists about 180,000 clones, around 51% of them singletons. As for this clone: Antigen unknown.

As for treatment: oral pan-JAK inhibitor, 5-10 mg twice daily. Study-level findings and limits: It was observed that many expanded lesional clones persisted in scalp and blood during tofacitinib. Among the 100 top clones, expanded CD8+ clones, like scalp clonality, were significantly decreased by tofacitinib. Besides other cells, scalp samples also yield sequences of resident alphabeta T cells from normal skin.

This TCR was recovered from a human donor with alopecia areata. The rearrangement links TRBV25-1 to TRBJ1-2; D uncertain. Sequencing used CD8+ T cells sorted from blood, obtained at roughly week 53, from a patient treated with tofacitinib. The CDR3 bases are TGTGCCAGCAGTGAAGAGGGCTCTGGCTACACCTTC. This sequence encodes CASSEEGSGYTF.